The rows below give T cell receptor beta chains drawn from one sample of a study of T cell responses to AZD1222 COVID-19 vaccine. Only in-frame clones appear in the TCRdb table, and some are missing; sequencing was by immunoSEQ multiplex PCR. The data show 90,000 to 150,000 clones, around 92% seen once. The material sequenced was peripheral blood, taken 28 days after the second AZD1222 dose. The receptors here all came from an adult who received the AZD1222 COVID-19 vaccine. Both conserved end residues are part of each CDR3. Each record gives: J gene, CDR3 length, D gene, V gene, clone size, CDR3 DNA, CDR3 protein. A D gene is named only where the DNA matches it firmly. Clone size appears in some rows only: once, few, many, or a class for an expanded clone.

j_call: TRBJ1-1
cdr3_length: 14
d_call: NA
v_call: TRBV13
clone_size: NA
cdr3_nt: TGTGCCAGCACCACGGACATCTCGGAGAACGAAGCTTTCTTT
cdr3_aa: CASTTDISENEAFF

j_call: TRBJ1-2
cdr3_length: 16
d_call: TRBD1
v_call: TRBV11-2
clone_size: NA
cdr3_nt: TGTGCCAGCAGCTTTCCAACGGGGACAGGGTCTGGGGGCTACACCTTC
cdr3_aa: CASSFPTGTGSGGYTF

j_call: TRBJ1-1
cdr3_length: 13
d_call: NA
v_call: TRBV18
clone_size: NA
cdr3_nt: TGTGCCAGCTCACCCTCGGTGAACACTGAAGCTTTCTTT
cdr3_aa: CASSPSVNTEAFF

j_call: TRBJ2-7
cdr3_length: 15
d_call: NA
v_call: TRBV18
clone_size: NA
cdr3_nt: TGTGCCAGCTCACCTGCAGCGGGCAGCTCCTACGAGCAGTACTTC
cdr3_aa: CASSPAAGSSYEQYF

j_call: TRBJ2-2
cdr3_length: 17
d_call: NA
v_call: TRBV19
clone_size: NA
cdr3_nt: TGTGCCAGTAGTATTATCATAGGGCAGGGGCGCACCGGGGAGCTGTTTTTT
cdr3_aa: CASSIIIGQGRTGELFF

j_call: TRBJ2-3
cdr3_length: 14
d_call: NA
v_call: TRBV3-1/TRBV3-2
clone_size: once
cdr3_nt: TGTGCCAGCAGCCTCATCCACCAGGGGGATACGCAGTATTTT
cdr3_aa: CASSLIHQGDTQYF

j_call: TRBJ1-5
cdr3_length: 13
d_call: NA
v_call: TRBV6-5
clone_size: NA
cdr3_nt: TGTGCCAGCAGTTTCCGCGGGGATCAGCCCCAGCATTTT
cdr3_aa: CASSFRGDQPQHF

j_call: TRBJ1-5
cdr3_length: 18
d_call: NA
v_call: TRBV19
clone_size: NA
cdr3_nt: TGTGCCAGTAGTATAAGGCAGAACCGGCAATTTAGCAATCAGCCCCAGCATTTT
cdr3_aa: CASSIRQNRQFSNQPQHF

j_call: TRBJ1-4
cdr3_length: 14
d_call: TRBD1
v_call: TRBV7-9
clone_size: NA
cdr3_nt: TGTGCCAGCAGCTTATCACAGGGGGATGAAAAACTGTTTTTT
cdr3_aa: CASSLSQGDEKLFF

j_call: TRBJ1-3
cdr3_length: 12
d_call: NA
v_call: TRBV18
clone_size: NA
cdr3_nt: TGTGCCAGCTCTCTCTTGGGACCCTTCAGGTATTTT
cdr3_aa: CASSLLGPFRYF

j_call: TRBJ1-3
cdr3_length: 14
d_call: NA
v_call: TRBV11-2
clone_size: NA
cdr3_nt: TGTGCCAGCAGCGTGTCCTCCCTTGGAAACACCATATATTTT
cdr3_aa: CASSVSSLGNTIYF

j_call: TRBJ2-2
cdr3_length: 13
d_call: NA
v_call: TRBV18
clone_size: NA
cdr3_nt: TGTGCCAGCTCACCGGGGGACACCGGGGAGCTGTTTTTT
cdr3_aa: CASSPGDTGELFF

j_call: TRBJ2-7
cdr3_length: 12
d_call: NA
v_call: TRBV10-3
clone_size: NA
cdr3_nt: TGTGCCATCAGTGAGTCGCGGCGACAGTGGGACTTC
cdr3_aa: CAISESRRQWDF

j_call: TRBJ2-1
cdr3_length: 13
d_call: NA
v_call: TRBV7-9
clone_size: once
cdr3_nt: TGTGCCAGCAGCTTTACCCCTCGGGGTGAGCAGTTCTTC
cdr3_aa: CASSFTPRGEQFF

j_call: TRBJ2-5
cdr3_length: 15
d_call: NA
v_call: TRBV19
clone_size: NA
cdr3_nt: TGTGCCAGTAGTCTACGGGGCCGAGCTGGGGGGACCCAGTACTTC
cdr3_aa: CASSLRGRAGGTQYF

j_call: TRBJ1-5
cdr3_length: 17
d_call: TRBD1
v_call: TRBV4-1
clone_size: few
cdr3_nt: TGCGCCAGCAGCCAAGGAGCAGGCAGGGGGAGTAATCAGCCCCAGCATTTT
cdr3_aa: CASSQGAGRGSNQPQHF

j_call: TRBJ2-2
cdr3_length: 11
d_call: NA
v_call: TRBV28
clone_size: NA
cdr3_nt: TGTGCCAGCAGTTTAATCGGGGAGCTGTTTTTT
cdr3_aa: CASSLIGELFF

j_call: TRBJ1-4
cdr3_length: 16
d_call: NA
v_call: TRBV7-2
clone_size: NA
cdr3_nt: TGTGCCAGCAGCCCCCAGGGACCCATAAGAAATGAAAAACTGTTTTTT
cdr3_aa: CASSPQGPIRNEKLFF

j_call: TRBJ2-3
cdr3_length: 14
d_call: NA
v_call: TRBV9
clone_size: NA
cdr3_nt: TGTGCCAGCAGCGTTCCCGGGATCACAGATACGCAGTATTTT
cdr3_aa: CASSVPGITDTQYF

j_call: TRBJ2-7
cdr3_length: 17
d_call: TRBD1
v_call: TRBV2
clone_size: NA
cdr3_nt: TGTGCCAGCACCCTAGGGGGACAGGCCGCCTTTTCCTACGAGCAGTACTTC
cdr3_aa: CASTLGGQAAFSYEQYF

j_call: TRBJ2-1
cdr3_length: 14
d_call: TRBD2
v_call: TRBV9
clone_size: once
cdr3_nt: TGTGCCAGCACTCCGCTAGCGGGATACAATGAGCAGTTCTTC
cdr3_aa: CASTPLAGYNEQFF

j_call: TRBJ2-1
cdr3_length: 15
d_call: TRBD2
v_call: TRBV27
clone_size: NA
cdr3_nt: TGTGCCAGCAGTTTAGGTAGCGGGGACTACAATGAGCAGTTCTTC
cdr3_aa: CASSLGSGDYNEQFF

j_call: TRBJ2-1
cdr3_length: 12
d_call: TRBD1
v_call: TRBV4-1
clone_size: medium-sized
cdr3_nt: TGCGCCAGCAGCCGGGACAGGGGGATCGAGTTCTTC
cdr3_aa: CASSRDRGIEFF

j_call: TRBJ2-1
cdr3_length: 15
d_call: NA
v_call: TRBV19
clone_size: NA
cdr3_nt: TGTGCCAGTAGTTTCCGGGGGAGCATCGTCAATGAGCAGTTCTTC
cdr3_aa: CASSFRGSIVNEQFF

j_call: TRBJ2-1
cdr3_length: 16
d_call: TRBD1
v_call: TRBV19
clone_size: once
cdr3_nt: TGTGCCAGTACCATCTCCCGGGACAGGGTTTTTAATGAGCAGTTCTTC
cdr3_aa: CASTISRDRVFNEQFF

j_call: TRBJ2-1
cdr3_length: 15
d_call: NA
v_call: TRBV21-1
clone_size: NA
cdr3_nt: TGTGCCAGCAGCACTGGGCTACCCACCTACAATGAGCAGTTCTTC
cdr3_aa: CASSTGLPTYNEQFF

j_call: TRBJ2-3
cdr3_length: 15
d_call: TRBD2
v_call: TRBV27
clone_size: NA
cdr3_nt: TGTGCCAGCAAGAGGACTAGCGGATACACAGATACGCAGTATTTT
cdr3_aa: CASKRTSGYTDTQYF

j_call: TRBJ2-1
cdr3_length: 16
d_call: TRBD2
v_call: TRBV5-1
clone_size: NA
cdr3_nt: TGCGCCAGCAGCCTCCCCGGGACTAGCGGGTACAATGAGCAGTTCTTC
cdr3_aa: CASSLPGTSGYNEQFF

j_call: TRBJ2-2
cdr3_length: 16
d_call: TRBD1
v_call: TRBV6-1
clone_size: NA
cdr3_nt: TGTGCCAGCAGTGTACAGGGGTCCTCGAACACCGGGGAGCTGTTTTTT
cdr3_aa: CASSVQGSSNTGELFF

j_call: TRBJ2-1
cdr3_length: 16
d_call: NA
v_call: TRBV4-2
clone_size: NA
cdr3_nt: TGTGCCAGCAGCCAAGAAAACTCGGCTTCCTACAATGAGCAGTTCTTC
cdr3_aa: CASSQENSASYNEQFF

j_call: TRBJ2-7
cdr3_length: 11
d_call: NA
v_call: TRBV28
clone_size: NA
cdr3_nt: TGTGCCAGCAGCGGGGAAGCACCCCAGTACTTC
cdr3_aa: CASSGEAPQYF

j_call: TRBJ1-1
cdr3_length: 12
d_call: TRBD1
v_call: TRBV29-1
clone_size: NA
cdr3_nt: TGCAGCGTTACCAACAGGGGCACTGAAGCTTTCTTT
cdr3_aa: CSVTNRGTEAFF

j_call: TRBJ2-3
cdr3_length: 12
d_call: NA
v_call: TRBV28
clone_size: NA
cdr3_nt: TGTGCCAGCAGCATTACAACAGATACGCAGTATTTT
cdr3_aa: CASSITTDTQYF

j_call: TRBJ2-5
cdr3_length: 14
d_call: TRBD1
v_call: TRBV28
clone_size: NA
cdr3_nt: TGTGCCAGCAGCGGGACAGGGGGCCAAGAGACCCAGTACTTC
cdr3_aa: CASSGTGGQETQYF

j_call: TRBJ2-3
cdr3_length: 16
d_call: TRBD2
v_call: TRBV7-2
clone_size: NA
cdr3_nt: TGTGCCAGCAGCTTAGGGACTAGCGGAACCACAGATACGCAGTATTTT
cdr3_aa: CASSLGTSGTTDTQYF

j_call: TRBJ2-7
cdr3_length: 14
d_call: TRBD1
v_call: TRBV28
clone_size: NA
cdr3_nt: TGTGCCAGCAGAAAGACAGGGAGCTCCTACGAGCAGTACTTC
cdr3_aa: CASRKTGSSYEQYF

j_call: TRBJ1-3
cdr3_length: 15
d_call: TRBD1
v_call: TRBV5-1
clone_size: NA
cdr3_nt: TGCGCCAGCAGCCGGACAGGGGGAGCTGGAAACACCATATATTTT
cdr3_aa: CASSRTGGAGNTIYF

j_call: TRBJ1-5
cdr3_length: 14
d_call: NA
v_call: TRBV2
clone_size: NA
cdr3_nt: TGTGCCAGCACCCAAGGGGGGTTTAATCAGCCCCAGCATTTT
cdr3_aa: CASTQGGFNQPQHF

j_call: TRBJ2-2
cdr3_length: 15
d_call: TRBD1
v_call: TRBV6-6
clone_size: NA
cdr3_nt: TGTGCCAGCAATGATGGACAGGGTCGGGCCGGGGAGCTGTTTTTT
cdr3_aa: CASNDGQGRAGELFF

j_call: TRBJ1-1
cdr3_length: 14
d_call: NA
v_call: TRBV9
clone_size: NA
cdr3_nt: TGTGCCAGCAGCGTCGGGATCGCGAACACTGAAGCTTTCTTT
cdr3_aa: CASSVGIANTEAFF

j_call: TRBJ2-7
cdr3_length: 13
d_call: TRBD1
v_call: TRBV5-1
clone_size: NA
cdr3_nt: TGCGCCAGCAGCAGGACGACAGGGCAGAAGCTGTACTTC
cdr3_aa: CASSRTTGQKLYF

j_call: TRBJ2-7
cdr3_length: 14
d_call: TRBD2
v_call: TRBV7-2
clone_size: NA
cdr3_nt: TGTGCCAGCAGCTTAAAGCGGGAGTCCTACGAGCAGTACTTC
cdr3_aa: CASSLKRESYEQYF

j_call: TRBJ1-5
cdr3_length: 17
d_call: NA
v_call: TRBV6-2/TRBV6-3
clone_size: NA
cdr3_nt: TGTGCCAGCAGTTCCCGGACAGAAACCTATAGCAATCAGCCCCAGCATTTT
cdr3_aa: CASSSRTETYSNQPQHF

j_call: TRBJ1-3
cdr3_length: 13
d_call: NA
v_call: TRBV12-3/TRBV12-4
clone_size: NA
cdr3_nt: TGTGCCAGCAGTTTATCTGGTGGAAACACCATATATTTT
cdr3_aa: CASSLSGGNTIYF

j_call: TRBJ1-6
cdr3_length: 15
d_call: NA
v_call: TRBV6-6
clone_size: NA
cdr3_nt: TGTGCCAGCAGTTACGCCCAGGGTGCTAGTTCACCCCTCCACTTT
cdr3_aa: CASSYAQGASSPLHF

j_call: TRBJ2-1
cdr3_length: 15
d_call: NA
v_call: TRBV6-4
clone_size: NA
cdr3_nt: TGTGCCAGCAGTGACTTTGGTGGGAAGAACAATGAGCAGTTCTTC
cdr3_aa: CASSDFGGKNNEQFF

j_call: TRBJ1-6
cdr3_length: 14
d_call: NA
v_call: TRBV2
clone_size: NA
cdr3_nt: TGTGCCAGCAGTTCTCGGGCCTCTGGGTCACCCCTCCACTTT
cdr3_aa: CASSSRASGSPLHF

j_call: TRBJ2-7
cdr3_length: 15
d_call: NA
v_call: TRBV3-1/TRBV3-2
clone_size: NA
cdr3_nt: TGTGCCAGCAGCCGCCACGGTGGGGCGGGGAACGAGCAGTACTTC
cdr3_aa: CASSRHGGAGNEQYF

j_call: TRBJ2-3
cdr3_length: 14
d_call: NA
v_call: TRBV10-2
clone_size: NA
cdr3_nt: TGCGCCAGCAGTGGGCAGGGGATCACAGATACGCAGTATTTT
cdr3_aa: CASSGQGITDTQYF